These T cell receptor beta chains were read from a single sample in a study of cytomegalovirus exposure and HLA in healthy donors. The table came from immunoSEQ multiplex PCR; TCRdb's copy has only in-frame clones and leaves some out. The data contain 120,000 to 150,000 clones, around a tenth of them seen just once; the ten biggest clones take up 1.8%. Sequencing was carried out using PBMCs. These receptors were taken from a male donor in good health and CMV-seronegative. Both conserved end residues are part of each CDR3. D genes are given only for firm matches. A row's size may be missing; if present it is once, few, many or a size class.

j_call d_call clone_size v_call cdr3_aa cdr3_nt
TRBJ1-5 NA NA TRBV19 CASSIRDTNQPQHF TGTGCCAGTAGTATACGGGATACAAATCAGCCCCAGCATTTT
TRBJ2-5 TRBD2 few TRBV5-1 CASSPGLAGLETQYF TGCGCCAGCAGCCCGGGACTAGCGGGATTGGAGACCCAGTACTTC
TRBJ2-1 TRBD1 few TRBV5-4 CASSYRTGGRYNEQFF TGTGCCAGCAGCTACCGGACAGGGGGCAGGTACAATGAGCAGTTCTTC
TRBJ2-1 NA few TRBV30 CAWSVTENEQFF TGCGCCTGGAGTGTGACGGAGAATGAGCAGTTCTTC
TRBJ2-1 NA NA TRBV19 CASRSAVSYNEQFF TGTGCCAGTAGATCGGCGGTATCTTACAATGAGCAGTTCTTC
TRBJ2-7 NA few TRBV19 CASSATDYEQYF TGTGCCAGTAGTGCGACAGACTACGAGCAGTACTTC
TRBJ1-3 TRBD1 NA TRBV9 CASSLRTGRSGNTIYF TGTGCCAGCAGCCTGAGGACAGGCCGGTCTGGAAACACCATATATTTT
TRBJ2-7 NA NA TRBV4-1 CASSQAARRGYEQYF TGCGCCAGCAGCCAAGCGGCTCGGAGGGGTTACGAGCAGTACTTC
TRBJ2-7 TRBD2 NA TRBV19 CASSTGGTILYEQYF TGTGCCAGTAGTACCGGGGGGACCATCCTCTACGAGCAGTACTTC
TRBJ2-7 NA few TRBV27 CASSSAMWQGTPYF TGTGCCAGCAGTTCAGCGATGTGGCAGGGAACCCCGTACTTC
TRBJ2-7 NA NA TRBV6-5 CASSYAGHTYEQYF TGTGCCAGCAGTTACGCGGGGCACACCTACGAGCAGTACTTC
TRBJ1-1 NA few TRBV11-2 CASSFGGAFTEAFF TGTGCCAGCAGCTTCGGGGGGGCTTTCACTGAAGCTTTCTTT
TRBJ1-2 NA few TRBV10-2 CASSEEVLLKGYTF TGCGCCAGCAGTGAAGAGGTTTTGCTGAAAGGCTACACCTTC
TRBJ2-1 TRBD2 NA TRBV4-3 CASSQERGGDYNEQFF TGCGCCAGCAGCCAAGAGCGGGGGGGCGACTACAATGAGCAGTTCTTC
TRBJ2-7 NA NA TRBV6-5 CASSKPRGSSYEQYF TGTGCCAGCAGTAAGCCCCGGGGGAGCTCCTACGAGCAGTACTTC
TRBJ2-7 TRBD1 few TRBV27 CASSLSGQHYEQYF TGTGCCAGCAGTTTATCGGGACAGCACTACGAGCAGTACTTC
TRBJ2-1 NA few TRBV28 CASSLTVQKQFF TGTGCCAGCAGTTTAACAGTCCAGAAGCAGTTCTTC
TRBJ1-1 TRBD1 NA TRBV7-2 CASSPGTGRTEAFF TGTGCCAGCAGCCCCGGGACAGGGCGCACTGAAGCTTTCTTT
TRBJ1-2 TRBD1 NA TRBV5-6 CASSLTGTGSYGYTF TGTGCCAGCAGCTTGACCGGGACAGGGTCTTATGGCTACACCTTC
TRBJ2-7 NA NA TRBV27 CASSFGDSTYEQYF TGTGCCAGCAGTTTCGGTGATTCCACCTACGAGCAGTACTTC
TRBJ1-3 NA few TRBV19 CASSTLRAAGNTIYF TGTGCCAGTAGTACCCTCCGGGCGGCGGGAAACACCATATATTTT
TRBJ2-7 NA few TRBV4-2 CASSQAPTGAYEQYF TGTGCCAGCAGCCAAGCCCCTACGGGAGCCTACGAGCAGTACTTC
TRBJ2-7 NA NA TRBV11-2 CASSLAGGRSYEQYF TGTGCCAGCAGCTTAGCAGGGGGGCGATCCTACGAGCAGTACTTC
TRBJ1-2 NA few TRBV4-2 CASSQAAESNYGYTF TGTGCCAGCAGCCAAGCGGCGGAGTCTAACTATGGCTACACCTTC
TRBJ2-1 TRBD2 few TRBV4-2 CASSQEPRGDEQFF TGTGCCAGCAGCCAGGAACCTCGGGGGGATGAGCAGTTCTTC
TRBJ1-1 NA NA TRBV6-6 CAAVLGGTEAFF TGTGCGGCGGTCCTGGGGGGCACTGAAGCTTTCTTT
TRBJ1-1 NA NA TRBV19 CASSMGPGSNTEAFF TGTGCCAGTAGTATGGGTCCAGGGTCGAACACTGAAGCTTTCTTT
TRBJ2-1 NA NA TRBV15 CATSTQGSSYNEQFF TGTGCCACCAGCACACAGGGAAGCTCCTACAATGAGCAGTTCTTC
TRBJ2-2 TRBD2 NA TRBV5-1 CASSPGTSVYTGELFF TGCGCCAGCAGCCCCGGGACTAGCGTCTACACCGGGGAGCTGTTTTTT
TRBJ2-2 NA NA TRBV7-3 CASRKGVNTGELFF TGTGCCAGCAGGAAGGGGGTAAACACCGGGGAGCTGTTTTTT
TRBJ1-4 TRBD1 few TRBV4-3 CASSQETGRGEKLFF TGCGCCAGCAGCCAGGAGACAGGGCGGGGTGAAAAACTGTTTTTT
TRBJ1-1 NA NA TRBV5-1 CASSSSTDSMNTEAFF TGCGCCAGCAGCTCTTCGACCGACAGTATGAACACTGAAGCTTTCTTT
TRBJ2-5 TRBD1 few TRBV28 CASGGTGQETQYF TGTGCCAGCGGGGGGACAGGGCAAGAGACCCAGTACTTC
TRBJ1-1 TRBD1 NA TRBV27 CASSITGTGGVNTEAFF TGTGCCAGCAGCATCACCGGGACAGGGGGTGTGAACACTGAAGCTTTCTTT
TRBJ1-6 TRBD1 NA TRBV7-9 CASSWPGAGGDSPLHF TGTGCCAGCAGCTGGCCCGGGGCAGGGGGTGATTCACCCCTCCACTTT
TRBJ2-7 NA few TRBV19 CASSPMRGWLGEQYF TGTGCCAGTAGTCCCATGCGGGGATGGCTCGGCGAGCAGTACTTC
TRBJ2-1 TRBD2 few TRBV4-2 CASSQGGTSGNEQFF TGTGCCAGCAGCCAAGGAGGGACTAGTGGCAATGAGCAGTTCTTC
TRBJ2-7 TRBD2 few TRBV27 CASSLGGSRYEQYF TGTGCCAGCAGTTTGGGGGGGAGCCGCTACGAGCAGTACTTC
TRBJ1-2 NA NA TRBV28 CASSRKPGEVRSYTF TGTGCCAGCAGTCGCAAACCGGGGGAGGTGAGAAGCTACACCTTC
TRBJ2-7 TRBD2 few TRBV7-2 CASSFLAGETYEQYF TGTGCCAGCAGCTTTCTAGCGGGAGAGACATACGAGCAGTACTTC
TRBJ2-6 NA few TRBV7-9 CASSFGSGANVLTF TGTGCCAGCAGCTTCGGGTCTGGGGCCAACGTCCTGACTTTC
TRBJ1-2 TRBD1 NA TRBV6-5 CASSLYTGTDYGYTF TGTGCCAGCAGCCTTTATACCGGGACAGATTATGGCTACACCTTC
TRBJ2-3 TRBD2 NA TRBV30 CAWSVSPSGKGTQYF TGTGCCTGGAGTGTATCCCCTAGCGGGAAGGGCACGCAGTATTTT
TRBJ1-3 NA few TRBV10-3 CAITRDNGNTIYF TGTGCCATCACCCGGGACAACGGAAACACCATATATTTT
TRBJ1-1 NA few TRBV25-1 CASSELTGSRNTEAFF TGTGCCAGCAGTGAATTAACAGGGTCAAGGAACACTGAAGCTTTCTTT
TRBJ2-7 TRBD2 few TRBV4-1 CASSGGYPGLAGAFGYEQYF TGCGCCAGCAGCGGAGGTTACCCGGGACTAGCGGGAGCCTTCGGCTACGAGCAGTACTTC
TRBJ2-7 NA NA TRBV7-2 CASSLVALTYEQYF TGTGCCAGCAGCTTAGTAGCACTAACCTACGAGCAGTACTTC
TRBJ1-4 NA few TRBV28 CASSRDNTNEKLFF TGTGCCAGCAGTCGGGACAATACCAATGAAAAACTGTTTTTT
TRBJ2-7 NA few TRBV7-9 CASSFTYEQYF TGTGCCAGCAGCTTCACCTACGAGCAGTACTTC
TRBJ2-7 TRBD1 NA TRBV27 CASSPLGQGAGEQYF TGTGCCAGCAGTCCTCTCGGACAGGGGGCTGGCGAGCAGTACTTC
TRBJ1-5 NA few TRBV19 CASSIDRNNQPQHF TGTGCCAGTAGTATAGACAGGAACAATCAGCCCCAGCATTTT
TRBJ1-3 NA NA TRBV7-3 CASSPGGAGNTIYF TGTGCCAGCAGCCCGGGGGGCGCTGGAAACACCATATATTTT
TRBJ1-2 NA few TRBV28 CASNHNYDYTF TGTGCCAGCAACCATAACTATGACTACACCTTC